This paragraph reports one T cell receptor (beta chain). The CDR3 has 11 amino acids. Germline V gene data show CDR1 as SNHLY and CDR2 as FYNNEI. The V and J ends lost 9 bases and 15 bases respectively, with 18 bases between them. Produced via immunoSEQ multiplex PCR; TCRdb's table is partial and in-frame only. The table records under 300,000 clones, 90% of them present only once. These data belong to a study of cytomegalovirus exposure and HLA in healthy donors. The TCR sequence derives from a woman between 18 and 30 years old in good health and CMV-seronegative. The sequencing input was PBMCs. The chain joins TRBV2 to TRBJ2-1, with D tentatively TRBD2 (6 bases). CDR3: CASLTGELRFF. CDR3 nucleotides: TGTGCCAGTTTGACGGGAGAGCTTAGGTTCTTC.